The TCR beta chain described here comes from a study of robustness of blood B and T cell sequencing (dated by TCRdb to 2017 to 2018). A note on the overall study: The goal of the study was to find out how much peripheral blood is required to reliably describe the TCRbeta and IgG repertoires of an individual. TCRbeta and IgG repertoires were quantified in each of the ten independently drawn blood samples. For technical replicates, two replicate TCRbeta cDNA libraries were prepared from one shared RNA pool that came from a single 10 ml draw. General conclusions and limits of the study: Combining 3 or 4 tubes (roughly 27-45 ml blood) brought coverage of the top 10,000 TCRbeta clonotypes close to saturation. Evidence of cross-contamination, likely from batch processing, showed up in one pair of TCRbeta libraries, so the UMI-sequence pairs shared by that pair of libraries were removed. Of the top 10,000 TCRbeta clonotypes in one technical replicate library, roughly 95% were also found in the other technical replicate library. EDTA tubes required immediate fractionation, limiting use in multi-site collections. The 1,000 most abundant TCRbeta clonotypes from the pooled draws were found in every single 10 ml sample. The TCRbeta rarefaction curves did not fully level off, which suggests under-sequencing or many low-abundance clonotypes. Pooling tubes did not increase the overlap of rare TCRbeta clonotypes, which implies that much larger blood volumes would be needed to capture rare TCRbeta clonotypes.

The germline V end is reduced by 3 bases and the J end by 2 bases; junction bases left unmatched: 6. The CDR3 runs 16 residues from the cysteine to the phenylalanine. Only CDR3 DNA is held: 48 bases, read in frame from base 1. CDR1 SGHNT and CDR2 YYREEE were looked up in the germline V gene (reference sequence). About this clonotype: Its antigen has not been determined. The sample holds no much larger clone one base away, and base qualities are not on file.

The method behind the library was PCR. Sequencing used an Illumina MiSeq. cDNA was made using SMARTScribe reverse transcriptase and a 5' template-switch oligo that added a universal priming site. A 12-nucleotide random unique molecular identifier (UMI) was carried by the template-switch oligo, and each cDNA molecule was tagged with this UMI. During reverse transcription, TCRbeta transcripts were targeted using chain-specific reverse primers. Uracil DNA glycosylase treatment was used to remove residual template-switch adapters, and a Qiagen MinElute kit was used to purify the cDNA. For the first PCR, around 25 cycles were run with KAPA HiFi HotStart ReadyMix and step-out primers, split across four 50 ul reactions. Before any further amplification, the products of the first-round PCR were gel-purified. Illumina Nextera adapters were attached in a second approximately 8-cycle PCR, after which libraries were purified and pooled. A 50-nucleotide 5' read captured the UMI barcode for each TCRbeta molecule. Per the original workflow: Reads were grouped by UMI into consensus reads using the MIGEC toolkit. Forward and reverse consensus reads were merged with PEAR to produce final reads. Identical UMI-sequence pairs shared across libraries were treated as cross-sample contamination and removed by a custom decontamination script. MIGMAP, a wrapper around IgBLAST, was used for V(D)J assignment and CDR3 extraction. A TCR clonotype was defined by an identical V gene, J gene and CDR3 amino acid sequence; no sequencing was done for CDR1 and CDR2. TCRdb handled the public reads itself, with Q25 trimming in fastp and clone calling in MiXCR, and kept productive beta chains. Rows merge per CDR3 protein into single entries with the most common DNA and genes. The V and J calls reflect TCRdb's pipeline rather than the authors' work. A total of about 1,000 distinct CDR3 sequences appear in this sample, about 66% of them only once. Of the sample, 30% to 40% falls within the top ten clones.

mRNA, which captures expressed receptors, was used instead of genomic DNA for quantification of TCRbeta repertoires. Buffy coat leukocytes were collected into Trizol, and RNA was extracted with the Direct-zol RNA MiniPrep Plus kit without cell sorting. To separate plasma, buffy coat and red blood cells, the EDTA blood tubes were centrifuged right away at 4 degrees C. The sample consisted of peripheral blood. The receptor comes from a human donor in good health. The chain links TRBV5-4 with TRBJ2-1; TRBD1 aligns with 9 central bases. The sequenced DNA: TGTGCCAGCAGCTCGACGGACAGGGGACCCTACAATGAGCAGTTCTTC. Translated, this gives CASSSTDRGPYNEQFF. Joined to the reference TRBV5-4 and TRBJ2-1 proteins, this CDR3 gives the full variable domain: ETGVTQSPTHLIKTRGQQVTLRCSSQSGHNTVSWYQQALGQGPQFIFQYYREEENGRGNFPPRFSGLQFPNYSSELNVNALELDDSALYLCASSSTDRGPYNEQFFGPGTRLTVL.